This passage covers 32 T cell receptor beta chains from one sample sequenced in a study of early T cells in non-severe SARS-CoV-2 infection. TCRdb called the 5' RACE reads again in MiXCR, with one record for every CDR3 protein. The sample includes more than 65,000 distinct CDR3 sequences, around 13% of them seen just once. Material for sequencing was whole blood. These receptors were taken from an adult who was a healthcare worker with PCR-confirmed SARS-CoV-2 infection or an uninfected control (not recorded which).

This clonotype was counted ten times or more. The chain links TRBV2 to TRBJ2-1; D tentatively reads TRBD1 or TRBD2 (5 bases each). Trimming removed 6 bases at V and 9 bases at J, with 12 bases between. Looked up from germline, CDR1 is SNHLY and CDR2 is FYNNEI. The CDR3 runs 12 residues. The CDR3 region is CASRGPGSEQFF. The CDR3 DNA reads TGTGCCAGCAGGGGACCAGGGAGTGAGCAGTTCTTC.

This clonotype was observed many times. The chain is built from TRBV28 and TRBJ2-7; 7 bases are a match to TRBD1. Germline CDR1 and CDR2: MDHEN and SYDVKM. The junction had 6 bases not matched to a gene; V was cut back by 4 bases and J by 0 bases. The CDR3 has 15 residues. CDR3 coding DNA: TGTGCCAGCAGTTCCACAGGGGACGGCTCCTACGAGCAGTACTTC. The encoded protein is CASSSTGDGSYEQYF. Together with reference TRBV28 and TRBJ2-7, the CDR3 gives the full variable domain: DVKVTQSSRYLVKRTGEKVFLECVQDMDHENMFWYRQDPGLGLRLIYFSYDVKMKEKGDIPEGYSVSREKKERFSLILESASTNQTSMYLCASSSTGDGSYEQYFGPGTRLTVT.

This clonotype was found many times. The chain joins TRBV19 to TRBJ2-4; no definite D call. CDR3 length: 14 residues. V was pared by 5 bases and J by 2 bases, with 10 bases between. Germline assignment: CDR1 LNHDA and CDR2 SQIVND (reference sequence). The chain's CDR3 is CASSSGFTKNIQYF. The DNA for the CDR3 is TGTGCCAGTAGTTCCGGCTTCACCAAAAACATTCAGTACTTC.

In this sample, this clonotype turned up many times. This chain uses TRBV29-1 with TRBJ1-1, with 8 positions matching TRBD1. This CDR3 is built from 14 residues. Germline loops: CDR1 SQVTM, CDR2 ANQGSEA. V was clipped by 4 bases and J by 4 bases; unmatched bases: 8. The CDR3 region is CSVASGGRGTEAFF. The CDR3 DNA reads TGCAGCGTTGCGTCAGGGGGCAGGGGCACTGAAGCTTTCTTT. Full variable domain (remainder filled in from reference TRBV29-1 and TRBJ1-1): SAVISQKPSRDICQRGTSLTIQCQVDSQVTMMFWYRQQPGQSLTLIATANQGSEATYESGFVIDKFPISRPNLTFSTLTVSNMSPEDSSIYLCSVASGGRGTEAFFGQGTRLTVV.

Many counts were recorded for this clonotype. V gene TRBV4-2 combines with J gene TRBJ2-4; 9 bases agree with TRBD2. CDR3 length: 16 residues. Germline CDR1 and CDR2: LGHNA and YNFKEQ. J was trimmed by 6 bases and V by 0 bases; bases with no gene match: 6. CDR3 in amino acids: CASSQDGSSGVNIQYF. DNA of the CDR3: TGTGCCAGCAGCCAAGATGGGTCTAGCGGGGTAAACATTCAGTACTTC.

The chain recombines TRBV29-1 with TRBJ1-4, with a possible D match to TRBD1 (5 bases). The CDR3 is made up of 14 amino acids. V was shortened by 5 bases and J by 3 bases, with 13 bases between the two germline ends. Germline values: CDR1 SQVTM, CDR2 ANQGSEA. In nucleotides, the CDR3 is TGCAGCGTTCGCGTGGGGGATTCTAATGAAAAACTGTTTTTT. Translating gives CSVRVGDSNEKLFF.

In its sample, this clonotype was seen many times. This sequence joins TRBV6-6 and TRBJ2-7; a weak D match, TRBD1 (5 bases). The V end was cut by 2 bases, the J end by 2 bases, with 13 bases between. CDR1 MNHNY and CDR2 SVGAGI come from the germline V gene (reference sequence). The CDR3 contains 15 residues. The CDR3 loop is CASSYPAGYTYEQYF. DNA of the CDR3: TGTGCCAGCAGTTACCCGGCAGGGTACACCTACGAGCAGTACTTC.

This clonotype was counted at least ten times. The rearrangement uses TRBV29-1 and TRBJ1-2, with TRBD1 identical over 8 bases. J was trimmed by 3 bases and V by 6 bases; bases with no gene match: 6. The CDR3 contains 13 residues. The germline V gene encodes CDR1 SQVTM and CDR2 ANQGSEA. This chain's CDR3 is CSVLDREDYGYTF. In nucleotides, the CDR3 is TGCAGCGTCTTGGACAGGGAGGACTATGGCTACACCTTC.

The V and J genes are TRBV6-6 and TRBJ1-2, with D possibly TRBD1 on 5 matching bases. Germline values: CDR1 MNHNY, CDR2 SVGAGI (reference sequence). The CDR3 is 15 amino acids. The V end was cut by 2 bases, the J end by 1 base, with 11 bases between. The chain's CDR3 is CASSYGTGFNYGYTF. In DNA form, the CDR3 reads TGTGCCAGCAGTTACGGAACAGGCTTTAACTATGGCTACACCTTC.

This clonotype was counted ten times or more. The chain recombines TRBV11-2 with TRBJ1-1; D not certain. There are 17 residues in the CDR3. V lost 5 bases to trimming and J lost 0 bases, with 19 bases between them. The V gene's germline CDR1 is SGHAT and CDR2 FQNNGV. Written as DNA, the CDR3 is TGTGCCAGCAGCCCAAGGCCCCCAGGTAGCATGAACACTGAAGCTTTCTTT. This sequence encodes CASSPRPPGSMNTEAFF.

This clonotype was detected ten times or more. The chain links TRBV7-2 to TRBJ1-6; D ambiguous. In germline, CDR1 is SGHTA, CDR2 FQGNSA. The CDR3 runs 15 residues. Trimming left V 5 bases short and J 5 bases short, with 13 bases between. CDR3 in amino acids: CASSPRNGDNSPLHF. The CDR3 region has the DNA TGTGCCAGCAGCCCTCGTAACGGAGATAATTCACCCCTCCACTTT. The entire variable domain, with the rest obtained from reference TRBV7-2 and TRBJ1-6, is as follows: GAGVSQSPSNKVTEKGKDVELRCDPISGHTALYWYRQSLGQGLEFLIYFQGNSAPDKSGLPSDRFSAERTGGSVSTLTIQRTQQEDSAVYLCASSPRNGDNSPLHFGNGTRLTVT.

This clonotype was observed many times. This chain connects TRBV3-1 to TRBJ2-1, with D perhaps TRBD1 (6 bases). The CDR3 is 12 residues long. Germline V gene sequence: CDR1 LGHDT, CDR2 YNNKEL (reference sequence). Trimming left V 2 bases short and J 15 bases short, with 14 bases between. CDR3 loop: CASSQHLTGRFF. CDR3 coding DNA: TGTGCCAGCAGCCAACACTTGACAGGACGGTTCTTC.

This clonotype was counted many times. The chain combines TRBV7-2 with TRBJ2-5; TRBD2 matches 14 bases. This CDR3 spans 20 amino acids. V lost 5 bases to trimming and J lost 1 base; unmatched junction nucleotides: 15. Germline V gene lookup returns CDR1 SGHTA and CDR2 FQGNSA. The CDR3 loop reads CASSPMTPGLAGDRQETQYF. CDR3 nucleotides: TGTGCCAGCAGCCCAATGACCCCGGGACTAGCGGGGGATCGCCAAGAGACCCAGTACTTC.

This clonotype was seen repeatedly, ten times or more. The rearrangement joins TRBV20-1 to TRBJ2-7; D is uncertain. CDR1 and CDR2 from the germline V gene are DFQATT and SNEGSKA (reference sequence). The V end was cut by 2 bases, the J end by 4 bases, with 15 bases between. The CDR3 totals 14 residues. CDR3 sequence reads: CSARSPSGEYEQYF. CDR3 sequence (DNA): TGCAGTGCTAGAAGCCCCTCCGGAGAATACGAGCAGTACTTC.

This clonotype has just a few counts. The chain is built from TRBV29-1 and TRBJ1-6; weak D call: TRBD1 (6 bases). CDR3 length equals 14 residues. Germline CDR1 and CDR2: SQVTM and ANQGSEA. V lost 5 bases and J 7 bases, leaving 15 bases between the germline ends. The CDR3 is CSVSTGSRNSPLHF. The CDR3 DNA reads TGCAGCGTTTCGACAGGCAGTAGGAATTCACCCCTCCACTTT.

In this sample, this clonotype turned up many times. V usage is TRBV5-4 and J usage is TRBJ2-3, with unresolved D. Germline V lookup: CDR1 SGHNT, CDR2 YYREEE (reference sequence). V gave up 0 bases and J gave up 2 bases, with 13 bases separating them. The CDR3 covers 16 residues. In DNA form, the CDR3 reads TGTGCCAGCAGCTTGGAGGCCGGGTTGCCCACAGATACGCAGTATTTT. Protein product: CASSLEAGLPTDTQYF.

This clonotype has more than one count but fewer than ten. This sequence joins TRBV7-9 and TRBJ2-1; possibly TRBD1 or TRBD2 for D (5 bases each). The CDR3 consists of 11 residues. Germline CDR1 is SEHNR and CDR2 is FQNEAQ (reference sequence). Trimming cost V 4 bases and J 15 bases, with 13 bases left between them. CDR3 region: CASSSTLGVFF. CDR3 sequence (DNA): TGTGCCAGCAGCTCAACGCTGGGGGTGTTCTTC.

This clonotype was detected ten times or more. The chain links TRBV19 to TRBJ2-5; D is uncertain. The CDR3 has 18 residues. V shed 1 base and J shed 5 bases, with 23 bases lying between them. Germline-derived CDR1 and CDR2 are LNHDA and SQIVND (reference sequence). Here the CDR3 DNA reads TGTGCCAGTAGTATAGGTTTTGGTGGTGGAAGCAAAAAGGAGACCCAGTACTTC. It is translated as CASSIGFGGGSKKETQYF.

The chain employs TRBV29-1 and TRBJ2-7, with 9 bases aligning to TRBD2. Per germline, CDR1 SQVTM and CDR2 ANQGSEA. V trimming: 5 bases; J trimming: 12 bases; junction bases outside the gene matches: 11. The CDR3 has 12 residues. CDR3 protein: CSVLRSSGGRYF. DNA for the CDR3: TGCAGCGTTTTGAGGAGTAGCGGGGGCCGGTACTTC.

This clonotype has at least ten counts. The chain employs TRBV10-3 and TRBJ1-1, with 9 nucleotides matching TRBD1. V gave up 10 bases and J gave up 6 bases; unmatched junction bases: 12. Germline CDR1 reads ENHRY; CDR2 reads SYGVKD. The CDR3 consists of 14 residues. The CDR3 here is CATHPGQGIAEAFF. Here the CDR3 DNA reads TGTGCCACTCACCCGGGACAGGGAATCGCTGAAGCTTTCTTT.

The chain combines TRBV28 with TRBJ1-1; 7 bases are shared with TRBD1. CDR3 length: 14 amino acids. Germline V gene data show CDR1 as MDHEN and CDR2 as SYDVKM. V was clipped by 5 bases and J by 0 bases; unmatched bases: 3. The CDR3 DNA reads TGTGCCAGCAGTACAGGGGAGATGAACACTGAAGCTTTCTTT. Residues: CASSTGEMNTEAFF.

This clonotype has a count of ten or more. V and J are TRBV11-2 and TRBJ1-4; D is possibly TRBD1 (5 bases). Germline CDR1 SGHAT, CDR2 FQNNGV. CDR3 size: 13 residues. Trimming shortened V by 5 bases and J by 8 bases, and 12 bases separated the two germline ends. This chain's CDR3 is CASSPVTGEKLFF. For the CDR3, the DNA is TGTGCCAGCAGCCCCGTTACAGGAGAAAAACTGTTTTTT.

This chain links TRBV15 with TRBJ1-2; D call uncertain. Trimming cost V 3 bases and J 8 bases, with 13 bases left between them. The CDR3 has 13 amino acids. Germline-derived CDR1 and CDR2 are LNHNV and YYDKDF (reference sequence). The CDR3 sequence: CATSSVQLLGYTF. The CDR3 region has the DNA TGTGCCACCAGCAGTGTGCAACTTCTCGGCTACACCTTC. Looking up the rest from reference TRBV15 and TRBJ1-2 gives the full variable domain: DAMVIQNPRYQVTQFGKPVTLSCSQTLNHNVMYWYQQKSSQAPKLLFHYYDKDFNNEADTPDNFQSRRPNTSFCFLDIRSPGLGDTAMYLCATSSVQLLGYTFGSGTRLTVV.

This clonotype was observed many times. The chain carries TRBV6-2 or TRBV6-3 and TRBJ2-2; D is unclear. V lost 2 bases and J 0 bases, leaving 10 bases between the germline ends. This CDR3 contains 16 residues. The germline V gene encodes CDR1 MNHEY and CDR2 SVGEGT. CDR3 DNA: TGTGCCAGCAGTTACCTGGGTGGAGCGAACACCGGGGAGCTGTTTTTT. Protein sequence: CASSYLGGANTGELFF.

A note on this clonotype: One junction end disagrees with the germline gene, perhaps due to a read error. The chain has TRBV28 and TRBJ1-1; D gene ambiguous. The CDR3 is 12 residues long. Germline V gene lookup returns CDR1 MDHEN and CDR2 SYDVKM. The DNA of the CDR3 is TGTGCCAGCAGTCCCCAGAGATTGGAAGCTCTCTTT. Amino acids: CASSPQRLEALF.

At least ten counts were recorded for this clonotype. V and J are TRBV7-2 and TRBJ2-7, with 10 bases identical to TRBD1. The CDR3 extends over 14 amino acids. The germline V gene has CDR1 SGHTA and CDR2 FQGNSA. Trimming at V came to 5 bases and at J to 4 bases, leaving 5 bases not matched to a gene. DNA for the CDR3: TGTGCCAGCAGCGTGGGACAGGGGAAGTACGAGCAGTACTTC. It encodes CASSVGQGKYEQYF.

The J gene is TRBJ1-1, the V gene TRBV6-2 or TRBV6-3, with D possibly TRBD1 on 5 matching bases. The CDR3 runs 14 residues. Trimming pared 10 bases from V and 4 bases from J, leaving 19 bases between. Germline V gives CDR1 MNHEY, CDR2 SVGEGT. The chain's CDR3 is CATLDGTSSTEAFF. The CDR3 nucleotides read TGTGCCACCCTAGACGGGACCAGCTCCACTGAAGCTTTCTTT.

This clonotype was seen many times. The genes are TRBV7-9 and TRBJ1-2; 8 bases fit TRBD1. V was clipped by 1 base and J by 9 bases; unmatched bases: 4. This CDR3 has 13 amino acids. Germline V lookup: CDR1 SEHNR, CDR2 FQNEAQ (reference sequence). The DNA for the CDR3 is TGTGCCAGCAGCTTAGGACAGGGGTATCGCTACACCTTC. As protein: CASSLGQGYRYTF.

This clonotype was seen at least ten times. This chain connects TRBV5-1 to TRBJ1-2; D uncertain. Trimming removed 0 bases at V and 2 bases at J, with 8 bases between. The CDR3 extends over 14 amino acids. Germline assignment: CDR1 SGHRS and CDR2 YFSETQ. This CDR3 is CASSLGRQNYGYTF. The CDR3 DNA reads as TGCGCCAGCAGCTTGGGACGCCAGAACTATGGCTACACCTTC.

This clonotype was seen a handful of times. The chain joins TRBV29-1 to TRBJ1-1, with a weak D call TRBD1 (5 bases). Germline CDR1 is SQVTM and CDR2 is ANQGSEA. This CDR3 contains 15 residues. Trimming took 0 bases from V and 4 from J, leaving 15 bases between them. In DNA, the CDR3 is TGCAGCGTTGAAGATATACGGGGTGGGGCCACTGAAGCTTTCTTT. Amino acid sequence: CSVEDIRGGATEAFF.

The chain carries TRBV28 and TRBJ2-7, with D perhaps assigned TRBD1 or TRBD2 (5 bases each). The germline V gene has CDR1 MDHEN and CDR2 SYDVKM. Between the trimmed V and J ends, which lost 5 bases and 6 bases, there was a span of 14 bases. This CDR3 spans 13 amino acids. The DNA of the CDR3 is TGTGCCAGCAGTGAGGGTGGGGGATCCGAGCAGTACTTC. It encodes CASSEGGGSEQYF.

Many counts were recorded for this clonotype. The chain recombines TRBV7-9 with TRBJ1-4; 9 nucleotides match TRBD1. The CDR3 has 15 amino acids. The germline gives CDR1 SEHNR, CDR2 FQNEAQ (reference sequence). The junction had 5 bases not matched to a gene; V was cut back by 4 bases and J by 5 bases. The CDR3 DNA reads TGTGCCAGCAGCTCGGTCGGGACAGGGAATGAAAAACTGTTTTTT. It translates to CASSSVGTGNEKLFF.